This TCR beta chain comes out of a study of T-cell reconstitution after alpha-beta-depleted transplantation in children. The authors prepared the TCRbeta library with unique molecular identifiers. Each CDR3 protein is one row after TCRdb ran MiXCR on the PCR reads. In the table there are about 460,000 distinct CDR3 sequences, 8% to 11% of which are singletons. Trimming pared 6 bases from V and 4 bases from J, leaving 23 bases between. The V gene's germline CDR1 is DFQATT and CDR2 SNEGSKA (reference sequence). The CDR3 has 16 amino acids. Study results and caveats: Surviving recipient cells, namely T cells and thymic progenitors, were the source of high day-60 TCRbeta diversity in some patients. T cells produced anew were the main source of T-cell counts and diversity one year after transplant. Reportedly, alpha-beta T cells present about two months post-transplant originated from several hundred expanded clones of graft origin.

Concerning this clonotype itself: Its specificity is unknown.

The receptor's source is a child younger than 10 with inherited bone marrow failure, due to receive a stem cell transplant. The rearrangement links TRBV20-1 to TRBJ2-3; possibly TRBD2 for D (5 bases). This sample comprised PBMCs, obtained before TCRalphabeta/CD19-depleted stem cell transplant. CDR3 nucleotides: TGCAGTGCCCTCGGAGTCAGAAGGACTTGCGCAGATACGCAGTATTTT. This gives the protein CSALGVRRTCADTQYF.